This TCR beta chain was identified in a study of vaccination and CD4 T cells after COVID-19. Study-level information: The stimulus for the cells was overlapping spike peptides derived from SARS-CoV-2, HCoV-NL63, HCoV-OC43 and HCoV-229E.

This sample's treatment: approximately nine-day PBMC culture with coronavirus spike peptide pools or control peptides (ViraFEST assay). Expanded clonotypes were found by TCR sequencing after peptide-pool stimulation (ViraFEST). Negative selection enriched CD4+ T cells from cultures at around ten days. This clonotype was seen just once. What it binds is not known. The Oncomine TCR Beta short-read assay sequenced DNA from cultured CD4+ T cells. TCRdb re-called the PCR reads through MiXCR, storing one row per CDR3 protein. This sample has about 21,000 distinct CDR3 sequences; roughly 34% occur once, and the top ten carry 5%. Study-wide points: Convalescent patients displayed a median roughly 90% of reactive clones emerging only post-vaccination.

The sequence derives from a human donor who had recovered from COVID-19. This sample comprised CD4+ T cells from blood, cultured in vitro, obtained before SARS-CoV-2 vaccination.

The CDR3 loop reads CASSLKWDRADLSGYTF. The CDR3 DNA reads as TGTGCCAGCAGCTTAAAGTGGGACAGGGCGGATTTATCGGGCTACACCTTC. The chain combines TRBV7-8 with TRBJ1-2; 9 bases are a match to TRBD1. CDR3 length: 17 residues. V lost 2 bases, J lost 8 bases, and 15 bases stayed unmatched. Germline CDR1 SGHVS, CDR2 FQNEAQ.